The rows below give T cell receptor beta chains drawn from one sample of a study of PD-L1 blockade in urothelial cancer. Measured with immunoSEQ multiplex PCR; TCRdb has only the in-frame clones, and not every one. The repertoire has approximately 46,000 clones, about 85% of them found once; the top ten carry less than 10%. Sample: PBMCs, taken around atezolizumab (anti-PD-L1) treatment. All receptors come from a man in his sixties with urothelial cancer. CDR3s include the opening cysteine and the closing phenylalanine or tryptophan. A D gene is named only where the DNA matches it firmly. Clone size is given for some rows only: seen once, a few or many times, or a class if the clone is expanded.

size	V	J	D	DNA	CDR3
.	TRBV5-1	TRBJ1-2	.	TGCGCCAGCAGCTTGTTGGCAGGGGAGTTTGGCTACACCTTC	CASSLLAGEFGYTF
.	TRBV28	TRBJ2-1	TRBD2	TGTGCCAGCAGTTCACGACTAGCTGGTTCCTACAATGAGCAGTTCTTC	CASSSRLAGSYNEQFF
.	TRBV5-1	TRBJ2-2	.	TGCGCCAGCAGCTTGGTAACAACCGGGGAGCTGTTTTTT	CASSLVTTGELFF
.	TRBV4-1	TRBJ2-1	.	TGCGCCAGCCCCGGGGAGAGCTCCTACAATGAGCAGTTCTTC	CASPGESSYNEQFF
.	TRBV7-9	TRBJ2-3	.	TGTGCCAGCAGCTTAGTTGGCGGGGAAGGTACAGATACGCAGTATTTT	CASSLVGGEGTDTQYF
few	TRBV6-1	TRBJ1-6	.	TGTGCCAGCAGTGGAGGGAGGACCTCCTATTCACCCCTCCACTTT	CASSGGRTSYSPLHF
.	TRBV6-5	TRBJ2-1	.	TGTGCCAGCAGGCCCAGGACAGCGTACAATGAGCAGTTCTTC	CASRPRTAYNEQFF
.	TRBV9	TRBJ2-5	TRBD1	TGTGCCAGCAGCCCCCGCCGGGACAGCGTAGAGACCCAGTACTTC	CASSPRRDSVETQYF
.	TRBV7-2	TRBJ2-5	.	TGTGCCAGCAGCTTAGTTAGATTGGAGACCCAGTACTTC	CASSLVRLETQYF
once	TRBV6-6	TRBJ1-2	.	TGTGCCAGCAGTTACTCGAGAGCCGCAGGGGAATATGGCTACACCTTC	CASSYSRAAGEYGYTF
.	TRBV12-5	TRBJ2-2	.	TGTGCTAGTGGTTCCGGGACTGACACCGGGGAGCTGTTTTTT	CASGSGTDTGELFF
few	TRBV21-1	TRBJ2-5	.	TGTGCCAGCAGCAAATGGCGGGGGGGCCGAGAGACCCAGTACTTC	CASSKWRGGRETQYF
once	TRBV6-1	TRBJ2-3	TRBD2	TGTGCCAGCGGGGCAGCGGGGGGCACAGATACGCAGTATTTT	CASGAAGGTDTQYF
.	TRBV4-2	TRBJ1-2	.	TGTGCCAGCAGCCAACTATCAGGACAGACCTCTAACTATGGCTACACCTTC	CASSQLSGQTSNYGYTF
.	TRBV9	TRBJ2-1	.	TGTGCCAGCAGCCCGAGGGAGGAGCAACTCTACAATGAGCAGTTCTTC	CASSPREEQLYNEQFF
.	TRBV15	TRBJ2-7	TRBD1	TGTGCCACTAGCGTTGGGACAGGGGGGACCTACGAGCAGTACTTC	CATSVGTGGTYEQYF
.	TRBV5-8	TRBJ2-6	.	TGTGCCAGCAGCTTGCGAGTTCTGAGCTCTGGGGCCAACGTCCTGACTTTC	CASSLRVLSSGANVLTF
.	TRBV27	TRBJ2-3	TRBD2	TGTGCCAGCAGTTTGAGGGAGGGAGATACGCAGTATTTT	CASSLREGDTQYF
.	TRBV19	TRBJ2-7	.	TGTGCCAGTAGTATAAGGCGGGGTTCCTACGAGCAGTACTTC	CASSIRRGSYEQYF
.	TRBV11-2	TRBJ2-1	.	TGTGCCAGCAGCTTAATAGCCGGAGTTAGTAATGAGCAGTTCTTC	CASSLIAGVSNEQFF
.	TRBV9	TRBJ2-5	.	TGTGCCAGCAGCGTAGGGGGTAGCGCCTTGCAAGAGACCCAGTACTTC	CASSVGGSALQETQYF
.	TRBV9	TRBJ2-1	TRBD2	TGTGCCAGCGGAACACAGCGGGGGCGATCCTACAATGAGCAGTTCTTC	CASGTQRGRSYNEQFF
.	TRBV7-3	TRBJ2-1	TRBD1	TGTGCCAGCAGCCGGGACAGGGGGAACAATGAGCAGTTCTTC	CASSRDRGNNEQFF
.	TRBV18	TRBJ1-2	.	TGTGCCAGCTCACCCCGTTCACGGAGCTATGGCTACACCTTC	CASSPRSRSYGYTF
.	TRBV6-5	TRBJ1-1	TRBD1	TGTGCCAGCAGTAGGGACAGGGGAATGAACACTGAAGCTTTCTTT	CASSRDRGMNTEAFF
.	TRBV11-3	TRBJ1-1	TRBD1	TGTGCCAGCAGTCCGGTAGTAGGACAGGAGAACACTGAAGCTTTCTTT	CASSPVVGQENTEAFF
.	TRBV27	TRBJ1-5	.	TGTGCCAGCCCCTCCGAGGAGCCCCAGCATTTT	CASPSEEPQHF